The clone carrying this T cell receptor (beta chain) was counted a few times. The antigen is unknown. These data originate in a study of regulatory T cells in long-lasting Graves disease. As for time point: newly diagnosed GD, antithyroid drugs for less than 3 months. The TCR library was made from RNA extracted from PBMCs. Arm-PCR of CDR3 regions with iRepertoire HTBI primers generated TCR beta libraries. From the multiplex PCR reads, TCRdb called clonotypes with MiXCR, one entry per CDR3 protein. The table shows a few hundred thousand distinct CDR3 sequences, with 16% occurring only once. The study, taken as a whole, reports: Sampling was limited to peripheral blood rather than thyroid tissue.

The same data also contributed to another study, on T cells in Graves' hyperthyroidism and ophthalmopathy.

This specimen was peripheral blood mononuclear cells (PBMCs), taken at new diagnosis, from a patient treated with antithyroid drugs. This TCR came from a man in his forties or fifties with Graves disease.

CDR3 in DNA: TGCGCCAGCAGCTTGGAGCCCGGGGCGGTCACCGGGGAGCTGTTTTTT. Its translation: CASSLEPGAVTGELFF. This sequence joins TRBV5-1 and TRBJ2-2, with D perhaps matching TRBD1 or TRBD2 (5 bases each). The CDR3 extends over 16 amino acids. The V end was cut by 0 bases, the J end by 4 bases, with 13 bases between. Germline-derived CDR1 and CDR2 are SGHRS and YFSETQ.